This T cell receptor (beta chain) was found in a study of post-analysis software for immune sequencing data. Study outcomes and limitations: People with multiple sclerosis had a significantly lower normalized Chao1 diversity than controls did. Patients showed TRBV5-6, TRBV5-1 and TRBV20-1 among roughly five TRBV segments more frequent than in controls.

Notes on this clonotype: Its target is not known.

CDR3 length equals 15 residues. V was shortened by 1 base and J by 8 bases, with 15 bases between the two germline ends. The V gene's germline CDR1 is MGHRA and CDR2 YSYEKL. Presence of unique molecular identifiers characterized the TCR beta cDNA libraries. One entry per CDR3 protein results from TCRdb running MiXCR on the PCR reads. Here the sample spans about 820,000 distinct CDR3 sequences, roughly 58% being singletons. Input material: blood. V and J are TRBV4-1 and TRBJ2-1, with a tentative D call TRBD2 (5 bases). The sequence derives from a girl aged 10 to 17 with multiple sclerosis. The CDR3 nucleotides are TGCGCCAGCAGCCAAGCGGTCGGATGGCGGGATGAGCAGTTCTTC. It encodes CASSQAVGWRDEQFF.